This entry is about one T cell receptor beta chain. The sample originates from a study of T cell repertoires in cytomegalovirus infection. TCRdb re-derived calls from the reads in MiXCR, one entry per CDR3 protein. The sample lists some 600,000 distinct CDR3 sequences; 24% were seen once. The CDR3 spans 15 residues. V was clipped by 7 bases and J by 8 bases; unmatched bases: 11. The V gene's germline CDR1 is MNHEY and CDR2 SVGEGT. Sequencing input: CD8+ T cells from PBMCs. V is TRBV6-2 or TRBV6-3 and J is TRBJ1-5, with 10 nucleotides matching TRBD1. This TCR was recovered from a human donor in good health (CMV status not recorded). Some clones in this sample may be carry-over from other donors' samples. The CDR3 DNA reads TGTGCCAGCAACCTCCGGGACAGGGGTCGAGAGCCCCAGCATTTT. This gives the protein CASNLRDRGREPQHF.